The rows below give T cell receptor beta chains drawn from one sample of a study of regulatory T cells in long-lasting Graves disease. TCRdb re-analysed the multiplex PCR reads in MiXCR, keeping a single row per CDR3 protein. Of hundreds of thousands of distinct CDR3 sequences listed, more than 15% are singletons. This same sample was also taken into another study, of T cells in Graves' hyperthyroidism and ophthalmopathy.

Sample: peripheral blood mononuclear cells (PBMCs), taken at new diagnosis, from a patient treated with antithyroid drugs. Every receptor here comes from a woman aged 35-65 years with Graves disease. Each CDR3 is given with its conserved first and last residue. A D gene is named only where the DNA matches it firmly. The size entry is marked missing in some rows and otherwise reads once, few, many or a size class.

TRBV19	TRBD1	-	TRBJ1-5	TGTGCCACCGAGACAGGGGGCGGACAGCCCCAGCATTTT	CATETGGGQPQHF
TRBV19	-	-	TRBJ1-1	TGTGCCAGTTCCCCCCCCGGGGGTTTCGGGGACCTGAGCGCTGAAGCTTTCTTT	CASSPPGGFGDLSAEAFF
TRBV5-1	-	few	TRBJ2-3	TGCGCCAGCAGCTGGGGGCCCACTGGCACAGATACGCAGTATTTT	CASSWGPTGTDTQYF
TRBV5-6	-	many	TRBJ2-3	TGTGCCAGCAGCTTGGCCAGGGAGGGCACAGATACGCAGTATTTT	CASSLAREGTDTQYF
TRBV28	-	few	TRBJ1-4	TGTGCCAGCACCGCTATGGAAAAACTGTTTTTT	CASTAMEKLFF
TRBV4-1	-	-	TRBJ1-1	TGCGCCAGCAGCCAAGAATTAACGGGTTACACTGAAGCTTTCTTT	CASSQELTGYTEAFF
TRBV7-9	TRBD2	many	TRBJ2-3	TGTGCCAGCAGCTCACTAGCGGGGGCGACAGATACGCAGTATTTT	CASSSLAGATDTQYF
TRBV5-5	-	many	TRBJ2-5	TGTGCCAGCAGCTCCCTCCCGGGTCGGGAGGAGACCCAGTACTTC	CASSSLPGREETQYF
TRBV13	TRBD1	-	TRBJ2-7	TGTGCCAGCAGCTTGGGACAGAATGCCTACGAGCAGTACTTC	CASSLGQNAYEQYF
TRBV19	-	few	TRBJ2-6	TGTGCCAGTAGTATAATGGCCCTAGGAGGAGGGGCCAACGTCCTGACTTTC	CASSIMALGGGANVLTF
TRBV4-1	TRBD2	-	TRBJ2-3	TGCGCCAGCAGCCAAGAAGGTAGCGGGGGGGGCACAGATACGCAGTATTTT	CASSQEGSGGGTDTQYF
TRBV11-2	-	many	TRBJ2-1	TGTGCCAGCAGCGCCGGACCCCTCCTAAATGAGCAGTTCTTC	CASSAGPLLNEQFF
TRBV28	TRBD1	-	TRBJ2-3	TGTGCCAGCAGTCGTCCTCCGGGACAGGGGGCAGATACGCAGTATTTT	CASSRPPGQGADTQYF
TRBV28	-	many	TRBJ1-5	TGTGCCAGCCGGAGAGACGGCCAGCAGCCCCAGCATTTT	CASRRDGQQPQHF
TRBV7-2	TRBD1	many	TRBJ1-1	TGTGCCAGCAGGTACAGGGGGCCGGGTACTGAAGCTTTCTTT	CASRYRGPGTEAFF
TRBV7-2	TRBD1	many	TRBJ2-1	TGTGCCAGCAGCCTTACAGGGGGCGCCTATGAGCAGTTCTTC	CASSLTGGAYEQFF
TRBV6-1	TRBD2	few	TRBJ2-2	TGTGCCAGCAGTGGGGGGACTAGCAGCCGCGGGGAGCTGTTTTTT	CASSGGTSSRGELFF
TRBV20-1	-	many	TRBJ2-1	TGCAGTGCTAGTCTCTTGGGACTGTCAAATGAGCAGTTCTTC	CSASLLGLSNEQFF
TRBV20-1	-	few	TRBJ1-2	TGCAGTGCTAGAGAAGGCCAATTATATGGCTACACCTTC	CSAREGQLYGYTF
TRBV12-3/TRBV12-4	-	-	TRBJ2-7	TGTGCCAGCAGCCCTAAGGGGCCCCTTACCTACGAGCAGTACTTC	CASSPKGPLTYEQYF
TRBV10-3	TRBD1	many	TRBJ1-2	TGTGCCATCAGTGAGGACTGGTTTCGGACAGGGATTGGATACACCTTC	CAISEDWFRTGIGYTF
TRBV7-2	-	many	TRBJ2-3	TGTGCCAGCAGCTTAGTTCTCCCGGGGGTGAATACGCAGTATTTT	CASSLVLPGVNTQYF
TRBV18	-	many	TRBJ2-3	TGTGCCAGCTCACCATACGCCGGGACCCCCTCGGATACGCAGTATTTT	CASSPYAGTPSDTQYF
TRBV27	TRBD1	-	TRBJ1-6	TGTGCCAGCAACCACAGGGGGCAAGGTAATTCACCCCTCCACTTT	CASNHRGQGNSPLHF
TRBV28	-	few	TRBJ2-7	TGTGCCGCTGACGGCTCCTACGAGCAGTACTTC	CAADGSYEQYF
TRBV30	-	few	TRBJ1-5	TGTGCCTGGAGTGCCGGGACAAGCAATCAGCCCCAGCATTTT	CAWSAGTSNQPQHF
TRBV5-6	-	-	TRBJ1-1	TGTGCCAGCAGCTTTCAAACTGAAGCTTTCTTT	CASSFQTEAFF
TRBV2	-	many	TRBJ1-6	TGTGCCAGCAGTGAGCTGAGGCTGAGTAATTCACCCCTCCACTTT	CASSELRLSNSPLHF
TRBV7-9	-	many	TRBJ1-1	TGTGCCAGCACCGCGGGGTCTGAAGCTTTCTTT	CASTAGSEAFF
TRBV5-4	-	few	TRBJ2-5	TGTGCCAGCAGCTCCCATGAAGAGCGTGCGGGGCTGGGGACCCAGTACTTC	CASSSHEERAGLGTQYF
TRBV11-3	-	few	TRBJ1-6	TGTGCCAGCAGCCAAAGGACTCTTGTCTACCAACATTCACCCCTCCACTTT	CASSQRTLVYQHSPLHF
TRBV7-9	-	many	TRBJ2-7	TGTGCCAGCAGCTTAATGGGCGGGGAGAGCTCCTACGAGCAGTACTTC	CASSLMGGESSYEQYF
TRBV12-3/TRBV12-4	TRBD2	few	TRBJ2-1	TGTGCCAGCAGACCCAGCGGGGGGGCCCACAATGAGCAGTTCTTC	CASRPSGGAHNEQFF
TRBV3-1	-	many	TRBJ1-1	TGTGCCAGCGGGGAGACTGAAGCTTTCTTT	CASGETEAFF
TRBV12-3/TRBV12-4	TRBD1	many	TRBJ1-1	TGTGCCAGCAGTTTAGACCGAGGACAGGGGAACACTGAAGCTTTCTTT	CASSLDRGQGNTEAFF
TRBV7-9	-	-	TRBJ2-1	TGTGCCAGCAGCTTCTCAGTGGAGTGGTTAAATAATGAGCAGTTCTTC	CASSFSVEWLNNEQFF
TRBV19	-	few	TRBJ1-3	TGTGCCAGTAGTATAGATTGGCCAGCGGGGAGAAACACCATATATTTT	CASSIDWPAGRNTIYF
TRBV12-3/TRBV12-4	-	many	TRBJ1-5	TGTGCCAGCAGTTTGGCTGTCCAGCCCCAGCATTTT	CASSLAVQPQHF
TRBV5-1	TRBD2	-	TRBJ2-1	TGCGCCAGCAGACCGACTAGCGGGGGGGACAATGAGCAGTTCTTC	CASRPTSGGDNEQFF
TRBV6-2/TRBV6-3	-	many	TRBJ2-7	TGTGCCAGCAGTTACGCCGGCATAATGCACGAGCAGTACTTC	CASSYAGIMHEQYF
TRBV9	TRBD2	few	TRBJ2-7	TGTGCCAGCAGCATCGGGGGGGCGAGTGAGCAGTACTTC	CASSIGGASEQYF
TRBV4-1	-	-	TRBJ1-1	TGCGCCAGCAGCCAGTCTTACAGCTTGAACACTGAAGCTTTCTTT	CASSQSYSLNTEAFF
TRBV20-1	-	once	TRBJ2-6	TGCAGTGCTAGAGCAATCTCTGGGGCCAACGTCCTGACTTTC	CSARAISGANVLTF
TRBV13	-	many	TRBJ2-5	TGTGCCAGCAGCTTGTCGAGGGGGATGGGACAAGAGACCCAGTACTTC	CASSLSRGMGQETQYF
TRBV20-1	-	-	TRBJ1-1	TGCAGTGCTATCCTACCAGAAATGAACACTGAAGCTTTCTTT	CSAILPEMNTEAFF
TRBV20-1	TRBD2	-	TRBJ2-3	TGCAGTGCCCCAGGAGCGGGGGGGCCCCCAGATACGCAGTATTTT	CSAPGAGGPPDTQYF
TRBV5-1	-	many	TRBJ2-1	TGCGCCAGCAGCTTGGGGTCAGGGAGAATCTATATGAGCTCCTACAATGAGCAGTTCTTC	CASSLGSGRIYMSSYNEQFF
TRBV10-3	-	-	TRBJ2-6	TGTGCCAGCAGTTCCTACTCTGGAGCCAACGTCCTGACTTTC	CASSSYSGANVLTF
TRBV4-1	TRBD1	few	TRBJ2-7	TGCGCCAGCAGCCCGACGGACAGGGGGAGTTCCTACGAGCAGTACTTC	CASSPTDRGSSYEQYF
TRBV6-1	TRBD1	-	TRBJ1-5	TGTGCCAGCAGTGAGGGGACAGGGGGCAGGCAGCCCCAGCATTTT	CASSEGTGGRQPQHF